The present entry profiles one TCR beta chain with its context. What it recognizes is unknown. With 5 bases clipped from V and 2 bases from J, the junction kept 8 bases outside the gene matches. Looked up from germline, CDR1 is SEHNR and CDR2 is FQNEAQ (reference sequence). This CDR3 spans 17 amino acids. The data derive from a study of vaccination effects on CD4 cells after COVID-19. Findings and limits, study-wide: Marked contraction was observed in infection-induced and vaccine-induced clones late after vaccination. In convalescents, post-vaccine spike-reactive clones were mainly new clones induced by vaccination.

TCRdb keeps only in-frame clones here, not all; method: immunoSEQ multiplex PCR. This sample has around 20,000 clones, with nearly 75% found just once. Peptide-pool stimulation followed by sequencing identified expanded antigen-specific CD4+ clonotypes in the ViraFEST assay. CD4+ T cell isolation took place after 10 days of culture. SARS-CoV-2 infected the person between March and December 2020, as confirmed by PCR. IL-2 at roughly 9.7 IU/ml and peptides at around 10 ug/ml were added to cultured PBMC, a few million per well. Half-medium exchanges with IL-2 medium took place on days 3 and 7. The TCR sequence derives from a human donor who had a prior SARS-CoV-2 infection. The sample in question was CD4+ T cells from PBMCs cultured with a peptide pool, obtained before COVID-19 vaccination. J is TRBJ2-3 and V is TRBV7-9; 12 bases map to TRBD2. This chain's CDR3 is CASSPVWTSGATDTQYF. For the CDR3, the DNA is TGTGCCAGCAGCCCCGTTTGGACTAGCGGGGCCACAGATACGCAGTATTTT.